The text below deals with one T cell receptor beta chain. There is no known antigen for this receptor. It has no much larger one-base neighbor in the sample; base qualities were not kept. Participants in the prospective study were enrolled through a virtual design, were aged about 18 to 89 years, and lived in 24 United States geographic areas. In the prospective study, participants were assigned to cohorts based on the clinical history participants reported in a screening survey and a study questionnaire. For ImmuneRACE Cohort 3, a participant was defined as recovered based on two consecutive negative NP/OP PCR tests, clearance by a healthcare professional, or resolution of symptoms. In the prospective study, mobile phlebotomists collected whole blood, serum and a nasopharyngeal or oropharyngeal swab from each participant. Additional blood draws and questionnaires over an approximately two-month period could optionally be provided by prospective study participants. Prospective study blood samples were shipped either frozen or at room temperature before DNA extraction.

The CDR3, from cysteine to phenylalanine, totals 16 residues. Kept here is only the CDR3 DNA, which spans 48 bases and is read in frame from base 1. Here V drops 3 bases and J drops 0 bases, and the junction holds 5 bases not matched to any gene. The germline V gene (reference sequence) yields LNHNV for CDR1 and YYDKDF for CDR2. TCRbeta CDR3 regions were amplified from genomic DNA using the immunoSEQ Assay, a bias-controlled multiplex PCR. The study's processing was this. The number of nucleated cells in each sample was estimated from the amplification of reference gene primers within the assay. To quantify the absolute abundance of each unique TCRbeta CDR3 rearrangement, sequence reads were collapsed and filtered. For each sample, productive Simpson clonality was calculated as the square root of Simpson's diversity index over productive rearrangements. Entries here come from immuneACCESS through TCRdb and include only in-frame sequences with V and J called. Some clones fail to appear in such tables; in the studies checked, an unresolved V gene covers under half of the shortfall, and the cause of the remainder is unknown. For V, J and clone size, that table is used; D and trimming come from the DNA. This sample comprises around 150,000 clones, 80% of them detected only once. The ten largest clones represent 4.5% to 7.5% of the sample.

The data were obtained in a study of blood T cell repertoires in COVID-19 (dated by TCRdb to between 2020 and 2021). As for the study more broadly: Samples from collaborators originated in the United States, Italy and Spain and spanned both the acute and convalescent phases of COVID-19. The prospective study material was composed of cDNA or gDNA derived from T cells, B-cell-depleted T cells, or PBMCs. Deeply sampled blood TCRbeta repertoires from subjects exposed to, actively infected with, or recovered from COVID-19 were included in the dataset. The repertoires were released in a freely available public database intended as a resource for research on the immune response to SARS-CoV-2. The samples were drawn from the first 160 participants of the ongoing ImmuneRACE study and from more than 1,000 subjects provided by 6 global collaborators. Sample metadata almost always included a de-identified subject ID, COVID-19 status, age in years and sex. Where HLA class I and class II types were available, the types were taken from metadata supplied by the sample provider, not from assay-based typing.

Points the paper makes about the study in general: Clinical and demographic metadata were provided uncurated, with the amount varying by source and participant.

This sequence originates from a middle-aged man who had recovered from COVID-19. The V gene is TRBV15 and the J gene is TRBJ1-3, and 7 junctional nucleotides match TRBD1. What was sequenced was PBMCs or T cells enriched from blood (not recorded which). This receptor has the CDR3 CATSSGTARSGNTIYF. The nucleotides read TGTGCCACCAGCAGTGGGACAGCCCGCTCTGGAAACACCATATATTTT.